This is a list of T cell receptor beta chains from one sample in a study of blood T cell repertoires in COVID-19. Assay used: immunoSEQ multiplex PCR; TCRdb lists only in-frame clones, some missing. Among some 460,000 clones listed, 70% to 90% were seen once. Material: PBMCs or T cells enriched from blood (not recorded which). These receptors were obtained from a woman between 18 and 30 years old with acute COVID-19. Both conserved end residues are part of each CDR3. D genes are given only for firm matches. The listing skips clone size in some rows; elsewhere it reads once, few, many or a size class.

abundance	v_gene	j_gene	d_gene	CDR3nt	CDR3aa
.	TRBV27	TRBJ2-7	TRBD1	TGTGCCAGCAGTGCTGACAGGGCGGGTTACGAGCAGTACTTC	CASSADRAGYEQYF
.	TRBV9	TRBJ2-1	TRBD1	TGTGCCAGCAGCGTGACAGGGACGACCAATGAGCAGTTCTTC	CASSVTGTTNEQFF
.	TRBV6-5	TRBJ1-1	TRBD1	TGTGCCAGCAGCAGACAGGGGGCCGGCACTGAAGCTTTCTTT	CASSRQGAGTEAFF
once	TRBV12-3/TRBV12-4	TRBJ2-7	.	TGTGCCAGCACCCTACAGGGTTACGAGCAGTACTTC	CASTLQGYEQYF
.	TRBV4-3	TRBJ2-2	.	TGCGCCAGCAGCCAAGATCTCCTTTCCGCCGGGGAGCTGTTTTTT	CASSQDLLSAGELFF
.	TRBV11-2	TRBJ2-1	.	TGTGCCAGCAGCTCACCGGGGAATCTAGGAAGCAATGAGCAGTTCTTC	CASSSPGNLGSNEQFF
.	TRBV11-1	TRBJ1-1	.	TGTGCCAGCAGCCAAGGAGGAGATCGTCCCTCGGCAAGAGCTTTCTTT	CASSQGGDRPSARAFF
.	TRBV14	TRBJ1-1	.	TGTGCCAGCAGCCATTATAGGGGCCGAAACACTGAAGCTTTCTTT	CASSHYRGRNTEAFF
.	TRBV13	TRBJ2-7	.	TGTGCCAGCAGCTTAGGCTACTACGAGCAGTACTTC	CASSLGYYEQYF
.	TRBV27	TRBJ2-1	TRBD1	TGTGCCAGCACCCATTTCCCGGGACAGGGGGCAAGCGAGCAGTTCTTC	CASTHFPGQGASEQFF
.	TRBV20-1	TRBJ2-6	TRBD2	TGCAGTGCAAGTCCGGGACTAGCGGGTTCTGGGGCCAACGTCCTGACTTTC	CSASPGLAGSGANVLTF
many	TRBV7-9	TRBJ2-5	TRBD2	TGTGCCAGCAGCCAGGGGAGGCTAGCGGGAAAAGAGACCCAGTACTTC	CASSQGRLAGKETQYF
.	TRBV4-3	TRBJ2-7	TRBD2	TGCGCCAGCAGCCAAGAGTCTAGCGGGAGGTCCTACGAGCAGTACTTC	CASSQESSGRSYEQYF
.	TRBV5-4	TRBJ2-7	TRBD1	TGTGCCAGCAGCCCCCGACAGGGTCCCCTCGAGCAGTACTTC	CASSPRQGPLEQYF
.	TRBV15	TRBJ1-6	.	TGTGCCACCAGCAGAGATGGACAGAGTTATAATTCACCCCTCCACTTT	CATSRDGQSYNSPLHF
.	TRBV7-9	TRBJ2-7	TRBD1	TGTGCCAGCAGCTTAGTCGACAGGGGAGGAAACGAGCAGTACTTC	CASSLVDRGGNEQYF